The 15 T cell receptor beta chains below all came from one sample that was sequenced in a study of PD-1 blockade in classical Hodgkin lymphoma. The table came from immunoSEQ multiplex PCR; TCRdb's copy has only in-frame clones and leaves some out. The table has some 93,000 clones, roughly 87% seen once; the top ten hold about 10%. Each patient's relapse followed autologous stem cell transplantation, and brentuximab vedotin exposure varied. The material sequenced was peripheral blood mononuclear cells (PBMCs), taken before the second cycle of nivolumab. These receptors were obtained from a human donor with classical Hodgkin lymphoma.

This clone has a single count. This chain uses TRBV7-7 with TRBJ2-5, with D unclear. Germline assignment: CDR1 SSHAT and CDR2 FNYEAQ (reference sequence). V was shortened by 5 bases and J by 2 bases, with 15 bases between the two germline ends. CDR3 size: 15 residues. CDR3 DNA sequence: TGTGCCAGCAGCGCCCCCATTCTCGAACAAGAGACCCAGTACTTC. Translation gives CASSAPILEQETQYF.

This clone is a singleton in its sample. The CDR3 spells CASSHPWDRGEETQYF. The CDR3 DNA is TGCGCCAGCAGCCACCCGTGGGACAGGGGGGAAGAGACCCAGTACTTC. The chain carries TRBV4-1 and TRBJ2-5, with 11 bases matching TRBD1. The germline V gene has CDR1 MGHRA and CDR2 YSYEKL. The V gene end was trimmed by 3 bases and the J gene end by 3 bases; junction bases not matched to a gene: 6. CDR3 size: 16 residues.

The gene calls are TRBV27 and TRBJ2-1, with D possibly being TRBD2 (6 bases). Per germline, CDR1 MNHEY and CDR2 SMNVEV (reference sequence). The CDR3 extends over 14 amino acids. The V end lost 1 base, the J end lost 5 bases, and 9 bases lay between the germline ends. In nucleotides, the CDR3 is TGTGCCAGCAGTTTATGGGCGGGGCACAATGAGCAGTTCTTC. Protein product: CASSLWAGHNEQFF.

The V gene is TRBV19, the J gene TRBJ2-1, with 10 bases identical to TRBD2. The CDR3 spans 17 residues. From germline, CDR1 is LNHDA and CDR2 SQIVND (reference sequence). V was pared by 3 bases and J by 5 bases, with 10 bases of the junction left unmatched. Written as DNA, the CDR3 is TGTGCCAGTAGTATTTGGCTTATAGCGGGGGGCAACAATGAGCAGTTCTTC. Translating gives CASSIWLIAGGNNEQFF.

The chain couples TRBV28 to TRBJ1-5; possibly TRBD1 for D (6 bases). CDR1 is MDHEN and CDR2 is SYDVKM in the germline V gene. The CDR3 sequence is 13 residues long. V was trimmed by 9 bases and J by 0 bases, leaving 9 bases between them. The CDR3 DNA reads as TGTGCCAGTCAGGGGTATAGCAATCAGCCCCAGCATTTT. Its protein product is CASQGYSNQPQHF.

The V call is TRBV5-8, the J call TRBJ2-7; D might be TRBD1 or TRBD2, each matching 6 bases. Germline V lookup: CDR1 SGHTS, CDR2 YDEGEE. V lost 6 bases and J lost 4, with 29 bases in between. The CDR3 runs to 18 residues. The CDR3 DNA sequence: TGTGCCAGCACCGCGGGACCTCAGGGGTTGGGATCCCGTTACGAGCAGTACTTC. It yields the protein CASTAGPQGLGSRYEQYF.

This clone turned up a few times. The gene calls are TRBV10-3 and TRBJ1-2; D might be TRBD1 (6 bases). The CDR3 is 13 residues long. Germline V gene sequence: CDR1 ENHRY, CDR2 SYGVKD. Deletions cut 10 bases from V and 4 bases from J, with 16 bases between. CDR3 amino acids: CATGVARGYGYTF. CDR3 nucleotide sequence: TGTGCCACAGGTGTGGCCAGGGGCTATGGCTACACCTTC.

V and J are TRBV4-1 and TRBJ1-1, with D uncertain. V lost 3 bases and J lost 5, with 13 bases in between. This CDR3 contains 14 residues. Germline V gene data show CDR1 as MGHRA and CDR2 as YSYEKL. The CDR3 reads CASSHTLGETEAFF. The CDR3 region has the DNA TGCGCCAGCAGCCATACACTCGGGGAAACTGAAGCTTTCTTT.

The chain is built from TRBV28 and TRBJ2-1, with D tentatively TRBD2 (5 bases). Germline CDR1 MDHEN, CDR2 SYDVKM. V was cut by 3 bases and J by 0 bases, with 12 bases left in between. CDR3 length: 16 amino acids. The CDR3 DNA reads TGTGCCAGCAGTTTGGTTGCGGAGGACTCCTACAATGAGCAGTTCTTC. Its protein is CASSLVAEDSYNEQFF.

The rearrangement uses TRBV7-8 and TRBJ1-5, with a possible D match to TRBD1 (5 bases). The CDR3 consists of 15 residues. V was clipped by 2 bases and J by 9 bases, with 17 bases between them. CDR1 and CDR2 from the germline V gene are SGHVS and FQNEAQ. The CDR3 DNA sequence: TGTGCCAGCAGCTTAAAGACAGCCTCCTTCTCGCCCCAGCATTTT. Translation: CASSLKTASFSPQHF.

This clone was seen a single time. The chain links TRBV6-1 to TRBJ2-7; the D call may be TRBD1 or TRBD2 (5 bases each). The V and J ends lost 10 bases and 6 bases respectively, with 22 bases between them. Germline CDR1 and CDR2: MNHNS and SASEGT. The CDR3 runs to 14 residues. As DNA, the CDR3 is TGTGCCATCAAGACCAGGGAGCTCTGGGGCGAGCAGTACTTC. It translates to CAIKTRELWGEQYF.

The V gene is TRBV11-3, the J gene TRBJ2-2; no reliable D call. Trimming took 5 bases from V and 6 from J, leaving 7 bases between them. Germline V gene sequence: CDR1 SGHNT, CDR2 YENEEA. There are 12 residues in the CDR3. CDR3 loop: CASSLGSGELFF. The CDR3 bases are TGTGCCAGCAGCCTGGGATCCGGGGAGCTGTTTTTT.

To note about this clone: This CDR3 is also generated by other DNA sequences in the sample. This chain joins TRBV7-9 and TRBJ2-7; D is unclear. This CDR3 region has 12 residues. V lost 0 bases and J 3 bases, leaving 3 bases between the germline ends. Germline V gene lookup returns CDR1 SEHNR and CDR2 FQNEAQ (reference sequence). The CDR3 sequence is CASSLAHYEQYF. In DNA form, the CDR3 reads TGTGCCAGCAGCTTAGCCCACTACGAGCAGTACTTC.

CDR3 coding DNA: TGTGCCATCAGGCAAGACTTAGCGGGAGGGAGCGAGCAGTTCTTC. Protein: CAIRQDLAGGSEQFF. The V gene is TRBV10-3, the J gene TRBJ2-1; 11 bases map to TRBD2. Germline V gene lookup returns CDR1 ENHRY and CDR2 SYGVKD. The CDR3 length is 15 residues. V dropped 6 bases and J dropped 10; count of bases not matched to a gene: 11.

In this sample, this clone turned up once. The V and J genes are TRBV15 and TRBJ2-1, with 10 positions matching TRBD1. This CDR3 is built from 16 residues. Germline CDR1 and CDR2: LNHNV and YYDKDF (reference sequence). Trimming at V came to 1 base and at J to 4 bases, leaving 4 bases not matched to a gene. The CDR3 protein is CATSRVGTGVYNEQFF. Written as DNA, the CDR3 is TGTGCCACCAGCAGAGTGGGGACAGGGGTTTACAATGAGCAGTTCTTC.